This TCR beta chain was captured by sequencing in a study of human CD4 T cells and Enterobacteriaceae. Profiling relied on immunoSEQ multiplex PCR, and the TCRdb table lists in-frame clones only, not all of them. The sample records about 25,000 clones, approximately 80% being singletons. The CDR3 loop spans 15 amino acids. Germline loops: CDR1 MDHEN, CDR2 SYDVKM. V was pared by 7 bases and J by 2 bases, with 15 bases between. All CD4+ cells other than CD45RA+CCR7+CD95- naive cells were sorted as memory, over 98% pure. The chain combines TRBV28 with TRBJ1-3; D call uncertain. This receptor was obtained from a human donor in good health. Sequenced sample: memory CD4+ T cells from blood. The DNA for the CDR3 is TGTGCCAGCACCCTCCCTACCGGGGCTGGAAACACCATATATTTT. Amino acid sequence: CASTLPTGAGNTIYF. Based on the CDR3 plus reference TRBV28 and TRBJ1-3, the full variable domain is DVKVTQSSRYLVKRTGEKVFLECVQDMDHENMFWYRQDPGLGLRLIYFSYDVKMKEKGDIPEGYSVSREKKERFSLILESASTNQTSMYLCASTLPTGAGNTIYFGEGSWLTVV.